This T cell receptor beta chain was identified during a study of OX40 agonist ivuxolimab in advanced cancers. Context from the whole study: Ivuxolimab was an agonistic, fully human IgG2 monoclonal antibody directed against OX40 (CD134), a costimulatory receptor. Intravenous ivuxolimab was administered to patients every 2 weeks at six dose levels: 0.01, 0.1, 0.3, 1.5, 3 and 10 mg/kg. Among the 52 dose-escalation patients, around 19 had hepatocellular carcinoma, approximately 15 melanoma, 9 renal cell carcinoma and 9 head and neck cancer. The dose-escalation cohort was almost 85% male with a mean age of around 64 years, ranging from roughly 23 to 90. Patients were allowed to have had prior anti-PD-1, anti-PD-L1 or anti-CTLA-4 therapy, and roughly 40% of the dose-escalation patients had previously received checkpoint inhibitors. Three dose-escalation patients achieved partial responses, one with hepatocellular carcinoma and two with cutaneous melanoma. The purpose of peripheral TCRbeta sequencing was to test whether ivuxolimab changed TCR sequence diversity and led to clonal T-cell expansion. The paper covers the monotherapy dose-escalation part of the phase I ivuxolimab trial, which included N = 52 patients.

For sequencing of the TCRbeta CDR3 region, genomic DNA was extracted from the sorted cells. The immunoSEQ Assay was used for sequencing of TCRbeta CDR3 regions. TCRdb limited this immuneACCESS table to in-frame rearrangements with V and J called. A share of clones is missing; checked studies link under half to unresolved V genes, and the rest is unexplained. Here the sample has 75,000 to 100,000 clones; approximately 90% occur a single time. The ten biggest clones cover about 1.9% of the sample. Results the study describes overall, beyond this receptor: Clonal expansion of both CD4+ and CD8+ blood T cells was observed from baseline to week 6 at doses 0.1 to 3.0 mg/kg. After ivuxolimab, more expanded clones were found on average in CD8+ T cells than in CD4+ T cells. Antigen specificity was not determined for the clonally expanded peripheral T cells. Low levels of normalized T-cell clonal expansion were also seen in some patients who did not respond. Partial responders in the 0.1-3.0 mg/kg groups had among the lowest normalized peripheral clonal expansion, especially among CD8+ T cells.

Turning to this clone: Its cognate antigen has yet to be identified. Base quality data are lacking; no much larger clone is found one base away.

Patients with autoimmune disease history or receiving systemic immunosuppression were excluded from the trial. Peripheral blood for TCR sequencing was collected from all dose cohorts at baseline, on cycle 4 day 1, and on cycle 7 day 1. Samples came from an open-label, multicenter, first-in-human phase I dose-escalation trial of ivuxolimab. The trial enrolled adults with locally advanced or metastatic head and neck squamous cell, hepatocellular, melanoma or renal cell carcinoma. Before TCR sequencing, CD4+ and CD8+ T cells were separately sorted from peripheral blood. The CDR3 runs 14 residues from the cysteine to the phenylalanine. Only the CDR3 portion is preserved as DNA: 42 bases, with reading frame beginning at the first base. The germline V gene supplies CDR1 SGHRS and CDR2 YFSETQ. Germline trimming amounts to 3 bases on V and 4 bases on J, with 3 as the count of junction bases outside the gene matches.

The TCR comes from an adult with an advanced solid tumor such as melanoma, head and neck, liver or kidney cancer. The source was CD4+ or CD8+ T cells sorted from blood, collected in a trial of the OX40 agonist ivuxolimab. This chain joins TRBV5-1 to TRBJ2-2; 7 central nucleotides agree with TRBD1. In nucleotide form, the sequence is TGCGCCAGCAGCTGGGGACAGCTCACCGGGGAGCTGTTTTTT. Its protein reads: CASSWGQLTGELFF.